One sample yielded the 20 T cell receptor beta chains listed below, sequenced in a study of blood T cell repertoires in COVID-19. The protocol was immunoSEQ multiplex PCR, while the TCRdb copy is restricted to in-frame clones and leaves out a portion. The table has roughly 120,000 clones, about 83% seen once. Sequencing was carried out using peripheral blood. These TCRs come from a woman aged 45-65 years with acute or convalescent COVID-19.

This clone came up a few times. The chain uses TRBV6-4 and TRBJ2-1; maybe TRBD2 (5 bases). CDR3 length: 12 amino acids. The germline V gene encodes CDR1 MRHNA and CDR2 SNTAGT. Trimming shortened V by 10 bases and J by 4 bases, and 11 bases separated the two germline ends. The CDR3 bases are TGTGCCAACCCGGGGAGATACAATGAGCAGTTCTTC. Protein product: CANPGRYNEQFF.

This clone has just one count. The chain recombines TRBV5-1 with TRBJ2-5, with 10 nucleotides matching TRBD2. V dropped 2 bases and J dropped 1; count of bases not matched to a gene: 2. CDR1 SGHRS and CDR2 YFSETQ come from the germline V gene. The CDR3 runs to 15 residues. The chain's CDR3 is CASSFTSGAQETQYF. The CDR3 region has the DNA TGCGCCAGCAGCTTCACTAGCGGGGCCCAAGAGACCCAGTACTTC.

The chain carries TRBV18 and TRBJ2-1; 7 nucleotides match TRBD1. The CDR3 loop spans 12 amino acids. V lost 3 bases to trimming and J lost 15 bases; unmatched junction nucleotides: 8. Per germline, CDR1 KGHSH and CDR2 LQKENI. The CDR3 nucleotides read TGTGCCAGCTCACCCTCGGACAGGCCAACGTTCTTC. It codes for CASSPSDRPTFF.

As DNA, the CDR3 is TGTGCCAGCAGCTTGAGACAGGGTCATGAAAAACTGTTTTTT. Amino acid sequence: CASSLRQGHEKLFF. The gene calls are TRBV5-4 and TRBJ1-4; 7 nucleotides align to TRBD1. Trimming at V came to 1 base and at J to 6 bases, leaving 3 bases not matched to a gene. The CDR3 loop spans 14 amino acids. Germline V gives CDR1 SGHNT, CDR2 YYREEE (reference sequence).

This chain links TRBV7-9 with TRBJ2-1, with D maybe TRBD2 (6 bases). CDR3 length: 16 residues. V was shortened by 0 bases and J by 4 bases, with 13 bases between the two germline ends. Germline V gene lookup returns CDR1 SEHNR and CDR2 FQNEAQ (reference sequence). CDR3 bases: TGTGCCAGCAGCTTAGCCACGGGAGCGGGTTACAATGAGCAGTTCTTC. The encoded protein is CASSLATGAGYNEQFF.

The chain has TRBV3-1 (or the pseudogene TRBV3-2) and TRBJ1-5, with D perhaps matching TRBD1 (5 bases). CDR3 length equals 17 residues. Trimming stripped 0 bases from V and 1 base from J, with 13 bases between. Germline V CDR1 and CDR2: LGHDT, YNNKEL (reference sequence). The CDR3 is CASSQESSRGSNQPQHF. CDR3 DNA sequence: TGTGCCAGCAGCCAAGAATCTTCGCGGGGCAGCAATCAGCCCCAGCATTTT.

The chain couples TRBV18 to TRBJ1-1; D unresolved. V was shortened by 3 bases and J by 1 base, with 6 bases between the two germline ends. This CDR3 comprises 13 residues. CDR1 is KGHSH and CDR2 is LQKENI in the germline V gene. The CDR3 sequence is CASSPPGNTEAFF. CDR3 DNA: TGTGCCAGCTCACCGCCAGGGAACACTGAAGCTTTCTTT.

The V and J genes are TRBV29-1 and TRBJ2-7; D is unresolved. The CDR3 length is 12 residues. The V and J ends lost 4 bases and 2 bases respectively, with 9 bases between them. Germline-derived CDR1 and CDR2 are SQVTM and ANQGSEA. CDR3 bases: TGCAGCGTTGTTCCCTCTCCCTACGAGCAGTACTTC. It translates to CSVVPSPYEQYF.

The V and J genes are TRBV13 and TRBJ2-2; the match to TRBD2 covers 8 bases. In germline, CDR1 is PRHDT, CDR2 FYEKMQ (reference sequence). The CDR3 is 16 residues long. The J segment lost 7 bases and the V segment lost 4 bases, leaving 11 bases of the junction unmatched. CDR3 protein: CASSYPSGRGNGELFF. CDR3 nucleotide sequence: TGTGCCAGCAGCTACCCCAGCGGGAGAGGGAACGGGGAGCTGTTTTTT.

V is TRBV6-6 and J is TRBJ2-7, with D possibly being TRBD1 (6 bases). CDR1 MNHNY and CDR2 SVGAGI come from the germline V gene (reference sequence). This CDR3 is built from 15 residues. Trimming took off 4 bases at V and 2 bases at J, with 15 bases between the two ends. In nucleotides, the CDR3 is TGTGCCAGCAGTTCGGTACAGGGTGGGGCCTACGAGCAGTACTTC. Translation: CASSSVQGGAYEQYF.

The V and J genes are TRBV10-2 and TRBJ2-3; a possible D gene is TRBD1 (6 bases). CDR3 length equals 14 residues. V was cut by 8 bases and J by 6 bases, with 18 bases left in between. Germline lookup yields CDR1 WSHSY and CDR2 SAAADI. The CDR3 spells CASQQGPTGDTQYF. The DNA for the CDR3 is TGCGCCAGCCAACAGGGTCCCACGGGCGATACGCAGTATTTT.

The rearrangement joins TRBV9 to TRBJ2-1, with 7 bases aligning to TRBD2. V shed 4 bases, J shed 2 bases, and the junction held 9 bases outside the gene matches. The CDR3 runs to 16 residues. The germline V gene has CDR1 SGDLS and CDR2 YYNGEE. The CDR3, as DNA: TGTGCCAGCAGCCCTGTACCCCGGGAGGCCTACAATGAGCAGTTCTTC. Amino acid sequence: CASSPVPREAYNEQFF.

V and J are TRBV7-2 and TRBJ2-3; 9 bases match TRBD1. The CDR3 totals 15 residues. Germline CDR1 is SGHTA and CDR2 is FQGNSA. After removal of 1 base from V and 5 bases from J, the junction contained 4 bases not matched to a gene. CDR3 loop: CASSLVGQGIDTQYF. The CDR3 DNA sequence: TGTGCCAGCAGCTTAGTGGGACAGGGCATAGATACGCAGTATTTT.

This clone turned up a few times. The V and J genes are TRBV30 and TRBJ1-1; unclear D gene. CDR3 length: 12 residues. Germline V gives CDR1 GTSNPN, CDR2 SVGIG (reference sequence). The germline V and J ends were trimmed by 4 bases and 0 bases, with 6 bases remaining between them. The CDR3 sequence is CAWNRLNTEAFF. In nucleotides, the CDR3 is TGTGCCTGGAACAGATTGAACACTGAAGCTTTCTTT.

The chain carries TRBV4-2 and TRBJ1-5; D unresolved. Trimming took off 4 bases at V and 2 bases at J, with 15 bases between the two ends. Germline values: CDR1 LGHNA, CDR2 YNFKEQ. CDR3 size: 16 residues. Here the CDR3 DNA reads TGTGCCAGCAGCCCGGAGGTGCGGGGTGGCAATCAGCCCCAGCATTTT. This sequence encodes CASSPEVRGGNQPQHF.

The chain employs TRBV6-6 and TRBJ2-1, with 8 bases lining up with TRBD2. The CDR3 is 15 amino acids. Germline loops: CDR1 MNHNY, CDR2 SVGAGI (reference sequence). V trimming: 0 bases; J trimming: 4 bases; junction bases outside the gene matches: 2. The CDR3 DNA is TGTGCCAGCAGTTACTCGAGCGGGAGTTACAATGAGCAGTTCTTC. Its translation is CASSYSSGSYNEQFF.

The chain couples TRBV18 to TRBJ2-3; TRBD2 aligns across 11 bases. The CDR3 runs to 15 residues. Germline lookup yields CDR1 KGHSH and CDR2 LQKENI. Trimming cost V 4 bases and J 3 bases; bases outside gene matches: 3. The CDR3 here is CASSLTSGDTDTQYF. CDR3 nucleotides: TGTGCCAGCTCACTGACTAGCGGGGATACAGATACGCAGTATTTT.

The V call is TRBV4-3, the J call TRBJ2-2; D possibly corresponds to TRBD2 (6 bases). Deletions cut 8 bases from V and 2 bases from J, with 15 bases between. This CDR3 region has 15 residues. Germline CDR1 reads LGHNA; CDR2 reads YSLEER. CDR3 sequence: CASGLGTANTGELFF. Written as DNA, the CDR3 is TGCGCCAGCGGATTGGGGACTGCAAACACCGGGGAGCTGTTTTTT.

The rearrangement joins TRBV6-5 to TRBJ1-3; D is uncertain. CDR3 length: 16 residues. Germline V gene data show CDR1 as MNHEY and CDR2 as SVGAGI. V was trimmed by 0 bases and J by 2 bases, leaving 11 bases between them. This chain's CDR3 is CASSYSNGRTGNTIYF. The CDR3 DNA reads TGTGCCAGCAGTTACTCAAATGGCCGCACTGGAAACACCATATATTTT.

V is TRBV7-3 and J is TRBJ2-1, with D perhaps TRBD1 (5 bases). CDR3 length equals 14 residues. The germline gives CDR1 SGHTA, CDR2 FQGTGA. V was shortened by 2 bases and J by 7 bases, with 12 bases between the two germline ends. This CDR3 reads CASSLQGFRNEQFF. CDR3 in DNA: TGTGCCAGCAGCTTACAGGGTTTTAGGAATGAGCAGTTCTTC.